The 10 T cell receptor beta chains listed next were all sequenced from one sample in a study of response to subunit inactivated influenza vaccine. MiXCR, run by TCRdb on the RT-PCR reads, gives a single entry per CDR3 protein. The data hold about 580,000 distinct CDR3 sequences, with 12% to 15% observed a single time. Source: PBMCs from blood, taken about 12 days after vaccination. All receptors come from a man aged 50-60 years who received an inactivated influenza vaccine.

The chain recombines TRBV11-2 with TRBJ2-5, with D possibly being TRBD1 (5 bases). The V gene lost 7 bases and the J gene lost 3 bases, with 36 bases spanning the gap. Germline values: CDR1 SGHAT, CDR2 FQNNGV. The CDR3 extends over 21 amino acids. CDR3 loop: CASKAPGQGPPGWFVKETQYF. The CDR3 region has the DNA TGTGCCAGCAAGGCCCCCGGTCAGGGTCCACCTGGGTGGTTCGTCAAAGAGACCCAGTACTTC.

J is TRBJ2-7 and V is TRBV5-8; no reliable D call. The germline V gene has CDR1 SGHTS and CDR2 YDEGEE. Trimming stripped 4 bases from V and 5 bases from J, with 16 bases between. CDR3 size: 14 residues. Here the CDR3 reads CASSPPWQFNEQYF. Written as DNA, the CDR3 is TGTGCCAGCAGCCCACCCTGGCAGTTCAACGAGCAGTACTTC.

This CDR3 is CASSPGTMLYNEQFF. Written as DNA, the CDR3 is TGTGCCAGCAGCCCCGGGACTATGCTGTACAATGAGCAGTTCTTC. The V call is TRBV9, the J call TRBJ2-1; 7 bases align to TRBD2. The germline V gene has CDR1 SGDLS and CDR2 YYNGEE. With 4 bases clipped from V and 4 bases from J, the junction kept 8 bases outside the gene matches. The CDR3 is made up of 15 amino acids.

This clonotype was seen at least ten times. A read error may produce the germline difference seen at one junction end. The rearrangement joins TRBV5-1 to TRBJ2-1, with D perhaps matching TRBD2 (5 bases). This CDR3 contains 15 residues. Germline V gene data show CDR1 as SGHRS and CDR2 as YFSETQ. The CDR3, as DNA: TGTGCCAGCAGCTTAGAGGGAGCCTCCTACAATGAGCAGTTCTTC. Amino acids: CASSLEGASYNEQFF.

The chain couples TRBV29-1 to TRBJ2-2; weak D call: TRBD1 (6 bases). V was clipped by 1 base and J by 4 bases, with 13 bases between them. Germline assignment: CDR1 SQVTM and CDR2 ANQGSEA. The CDR3 spans 15 residues. CDR3 in DNA: TGCAGCGTTGAAGGGGGGCATCTTAGCACCGGGGAGCTGTTTTTT. Translation: CSVEGGHLSTGELFF.

The V gene is TRBV12-3 or TRBV12-4, the J gene TRBJ2-3; D gene uncertain. The germline V and J ends were trimmed by 7 bases and 2 bases, with 13 bases remaining between them. The CDR3 spans 14 residues. This chain's CDR3 is CASTLKEDTDTQYF. CDR3 DNA sequence: TGTGCCAGCACCTTAAAAGAGGACACAGATACGCAGTATTTT.

The chain is built from TRBV6-1 and TRBJ1-1, with 10 bases aligning to TRBD1. The CDR3 runs to 16 residues. V was pared by 6 bases and J by 3 bases, with 10 bases of the junction left unmatched. Germline CDR1 is MNHNS and CDR2 is SASEGT. The CDR3 sequence is CASSHTPGTGDTEAFF. The CDR3, as DNA: TGTGCCAGCAGCCATACCCCCGGGACAGGGGACACTGAAGCTTTCTTT.

The sample holds many counts of this clonotype. The CDR3 region is CASSPAAGGSYEQYF. In nucleotides, the CDR3 is TGTGCCAGCAGCCCGGCAGCGGGGGGCTCCTACGAGCAGTACTTC. The chain combines TRBV28 with TRBJ2-7; 9 bases are shared with TRBD2. CDR1 MDHEN and CDR2 SYDVKM come from the germline V gene. The CDR3 sequence is 15 residues long. The V and J ends lost 6 bases and 0 bases, in that order; junction bases with no gene match: 6.

This clonotype turned up a few times. The chain employs TRBV3-1 and TRBJ2-2; 7 bases match TRBD1. Germline V gene lookup returns CDR1 LGHDT and CDR2 YNNKEL (reference sequence). This CDR3 is built from 16 residues. Trimming took 4 bases from V and 0 from J; bases not matched to a gene: 5. Written as DNA, the CDR3 is TGTGCCAGCAGCCCGACCGGACAGGCGAACACCGGGGAGCTGTTTTTT. Amino acids: CASSPTGQANTGELFF.

The sample holds a few counts of this clonotype. This rearrangement joins TRBV20-1 to TRBJ2-1; no definite D call. Trimming removed 6 bases from V and 0 bases from J, with 12 bases in between. CDR1 is DFQATT and CDR2 is SNEGSKA in the germline V gene (reference sequence). CDR3 length equals 14 residues. CDR3 DNA: TGCAGTGCCCGTCCGGGTCACTCCTACAATGAGCAGTTCTTC. As protein: CSARPGHSYNEQFF.